This T cell receptor (beta chain) was identified during a study of tumor-infiltrating lymphocytes in primary liver carcinoma. A primer matching the constant region was used to make TCR beta cDNA from approximately 0.45 ug of total RNA. Investigators got TCR beta libraries out of three nested multiplex PCR rounds, done with slightly modified ARM-PCR. Researchers ran the first two PCR rounds for roughly 11 cycles each with TRBV1-TRBV30 forward primers and a C-beta reverse primer. TCRdb re-derived calls from the multiplex PCR reads in MiXCR, one entry per CDR3 protein. The data hold some 51,000 distinct CDR3 sequences, with about 68% observed a single time. RNA and DNA were co-extracted from about 20-30 mg of unsorted bulk tissue. For each tumor, five separate regions were sampled. Overall study findings and caveats: Researchers found tumor-adjacent and tumor-blood pairs overlapped less than tumor region pairs.

Notes on this clonotype: What it binds is unknown. Relative to the germline gene, one junction end is altered; a read error may explain this.

Germline V CDR1 and CDR2: PRHDT, FYEKMQ (reference sequence). The CDR3 is 11 residues long. The chain links TRBV13 to TRBJ2-7, with 8 bases that match TRBD1. Sequenced sample: liver tumor tissue from sampling region 3. The subset is: tumor region T3, left-lateral pole. This TCR was sampled from a man aged 40-50 years with primary liver carcinoma and hepatitis B virus infection. CDR3 sequence: CDSSLGQGNYF. In DNA form, the CDR3 reads TGTGACAGCAGTCTCGGACAGGGTAATTACTTC. Full variable domain (remainder filled in from reference TRBV13 and TRBJ2-7): AAGVIQSPRHLIKEKRETATLKCYPIPRHDTVYWYQQGPGQDPQFLISFYEKMQSDKGSIPDRFSAQQFSDYHSELNMSSLELGDSALYFCDSSLGQGNYFGPGTRLTVT.